Shown below are 25 T cell receptor beta chains from a single sample sequenced in a study of long-term antiretroviral therapy in people with HIV. This was the immunoSEQ v3.0 assay at survey level. Only in-frame clones appear in the TCRdb table, and some are missing; sequencing was by immunoSEQ multiplex PCR. The table records 20,000 to 25,000 clones, approximately 86% of them present only once. The sequences come from unsorted PBMCs, collected 1.6 years after starting antiretroviral therapy. The receptors come from a man aged 35 to 55 with HIV.

V usage is TRBV7-8 and J usage is TRBJ2-2, with TRBD1 identical over 7 bases. V was clipped by 5 bases and J by 4 bases; unmatched bases: 10. CDR1 is SGHVS, CDR2 FQNEAQ, per germline. The CDR3 extends over 16 amino acids. In DNA, the CDR3 is TGTGCCAGCAGCCCCCCCGACAGGGTGGGCACCGGGGAGCTGTTTTTT. Translation: CASSPPDRVGTGELFF.

Points on this clone: A read error may account for a junction end that differs from germline. The rearrangement joins TRBV20-1 to TRBJ2-7, with 10 bases fitting TRBD1. Looked up from germline, CDR1 is DFQATT and CDR2 is SNEGSKA (reference sequence). This CDR3 is built from 9 residues. CDR3 nucleotide sequence: TGCAGTGCCGGGGACAGGGGAGACTTC. Protein product: CSAGDRGDF.

The V call is TRBV15, the J call TRBJ2-2, with TRBD1 identical over 12 bases. V lost 5 bases, J lost 9 bases, and 10 bases stayed unmatched. The V gene's germline CDR1 is LNHNV and CDR2 YYDKDF (reference sequence). The CDR3 extends over 16 amino acids. CDR3 nucleotides: TGTGCCACCAGCGGGGGACAGGGGGCGCCGCGGAGGGAGCTGTTTTTT. As protein: CATSGGQGAPRRELFF.

The chain uses TRBV11-2 and TRBJ1-3; possibly TRBD1 for D (6 bases). Germline V lookup: CDR1 SGHAT, CDR2 FQNNGV. Trimming shortened V by 1 base and J by 0 bases, and 13 bases separated the two germline ends. This CDR3 has 17 amino acids. The CDR3 sequence is CASSLVTGRGSGNTIYF. The CDR3, as DNA: TGTGCCAGCAGCTTAGTGACAGGACGAGGCTCTGGAAACACCATATATTTT.

This chain connects TRBV7-6 to TRBJ1-2; D not resolved. The CDR3 covers 13 residues. The ends were cut back, 1 base at V and 2 bases at J, with 5 bases in the middle. Per the germline V gene, CDR1 is SGHVS and CDR2 is FNYEAQ. CDR3 coding DNA: TGTGCCAGCAGCTTAGAAGAGAACTATGGCTACACCTTC. This translates into CASSLEENYGYTF.

This clone turned up a few times. The rearrangement links TRBV5-1 to TRBJ1-2; TRBD1 matches at 8 bases. V lost 4 bases and J lost 3; bases outside the gene matches: 2. CDR3 size: 13 residues. Per germline, CDR1 SGHRS and CDR2 YFSETQ. The CDR3 DNA is TGCGCCAGCAGCGAGGGACAGGACTATGGCTACACCTTC. Amino acids: CASSEGQDYGYTF.

This chain joins TRBV5-6 and TRBJ2-7; D perhaps matches TRBD1 (6 bases). CDR1 is SGHDT, CDR2 YYEEEE, per germline. The CDR3 extends over 15 amino acids. Trimming pared 5 bases from V and 0 bases from J, leaving 15 bases between. The CDR3 coding sequence is TGTGCCAGCAGTTTTACTGACAGGTACTCCTACGAGCAGTACTTC. Translation gives CASSFTDRYSYEQYF.

The chain combines TRBV2 with TRBJ1-2, with D maybe TRBD1 (6 bases). The CDR3 consists of 14 residues. Looked up from germline, CDR1 is SNHLY and CDR2 is FYNNEI. V lost 6 bases and J lost 0, with 11 bases in between. The CDR3 DNA reads TGTGCCAGCAGCGGGGACACACCTAACTATGGCTACACCTTC. This encodes CASSGDTPNYGYTF.

This chain connects TRBV13 to TRBJ2-7, with TRBD2 matching over 8 bases. V shed 5 bases, J shed 6 bases, and the junction held 9 bases outside the gene matches. The CDR3 extends over 14 amino acids. Germline V lookup: CDR1 PRHDT, CDR2 FYEKMQ (reference sequence). The CDR3, as DNA: TGTGCCAGCAGCCGGGGAGCGGGAGTGATCGAGCAGTACTTC. Protein sequence: CASSRGAGVIEQYF.

This chain links TRBV15 with TRBJ1-2; the D gene is possibly TRBD1 (6 bases). The CDR3 sequence is 18 residues long. Germline values: CDR1 LNHNV, CDR2 YYDKDF (reference sequence). The germline V and J ends were trimmed by 1 base and 0 bases, with 18 bases remaining between them. DNA of the CDR3: TGTGCCACCAGCAGAGTGTCGATGACAGGCTTAGCTAACTATGGCTACACCTTC. Its protein is CATSRVSMTGLANYGYTF.

The V call is TRBV13, the J call TRBJ2-1; D may be TRBD1 or TRBD2 (5 bases each). The CDR3 is 16 residues long. Germline V gives CDR1 PRHDT, CDR2 FYEKMQ (reference sequence). V was pared by 3 bases and J by 7 bases, with 19 bases between. CDR3 residues: CASSFGTAGLGNEQFF. CDR3 in DNA: TGTGCCAGCAGCTTCGGGACGGCGGGTTTGGGGAATGAGCAGTTCTTC.

The chain uses TRBV14 and TRBJ1-1, with a tentative D call TRBD1 (6 bases). The CDR3 covers 16 residues. V was trimmed by 0 bases and J by 4 bases, leaving 15 bases between them. Germline V CDR1 and CDR2: SGHDN, FVKESK. CDR3 DNA sequence: TGTGCCAGCAGCCAAGATCGGGGGGGGGCGTCCACTGAAGCTTTCTTT. Its protein is CASSQDRGGASTEAFF.

The chain has TRBV7-2 and TRBJ2-7, with 7 nucleotides matching TRBD1. CDR3 length: 15 residues. CDR1 is SGHTA, CDR2 FQGNSA, per germline. Unmatched junction bases numbered 9, after V lost 5 bases and J lost 2 bases. CDR3 loop: CASSTTGDRAYEQYF. The DNA of the CDR3 is TGTGCCAGCAGCACTACAGGGGATCGAGCCTACGAGCAGTACTTC.

The rearrangement uses TRBV7-9 and TRBJ1-2; no reliable D call. Germline assignment: CDR1 SEHNR and CDR2 FQNEAQ (reference sequence). V lost 8 bases, J lost 4 bases, and 17 bases lay in between. The CDR3 spans 14 residues. This chain's CDR3 is CASWLYEGGYGYTF. Written as DNA, the CDR3 is TGTGCCAGCTGGTTGTATGAGGGTGGCTATGGCTACACCTTC.

The rearrangement links TRBV27 to TRBJ1-5, with 7 bases that match TRBD1. V lost 3 bases to trimming and J lost 4 bases; unmatched junction nucleotides: 3. CDR3 size: 14 residues. Germline CDR1 MNHEY, CDR2 SMNVEV (reference sequence). CDR3 sequence: CASSFSDRNQPQHF. The CDR3 coding sequence is TGTGCCAGCAGTTTTTCGGACAGGAATCAGCCCCAGCATTTT.

J is TRBJ1-1 and V is TRBV10-1; D gene unclear. Trimming shortened V by 4 bases and J by 1 base, and 7 bases separated the two germline ends. CDR1 is WNHNN and CDR2 is SYGVQD in the germline V gene (reference sequence). There are 13 residues in the CDR3. The CDR3: CASSVMGNTEAFF. CDR3 bases: TGCGCCAGCAGTGTTATGGGGAACACTGAAGCTTTCTTT.

The rearrangement uses TRBV6-1 and TRBJ1-4, with D perhaps matching TRBD1 (5 bases). Between the trimmed V and J ends, which lost 6 bases and 4 bases, there was a span of 9 bases. CDR1 is MNHNS and CDR2 is SASEGT in the germline V gene. The CDR3 extends over 13 amino acids. CDR3 DNA sequence: TGTGCCAGCAGGGTGACAGTTAATGAAAAACTGTTTTTT. Translating it yields CASRVTVNEKLFF.

The DNA of the CDR3 is TGCGCCAGCAGCTTCTCCGGGACAGGTTCGGACGAGCAGTACTTC. Protein product: CASSFSGTGSDEQYF. The chain links TRBV5-1 to TRBJ2-7, with 8 bases that match TRBD1. J gave up 5 bases and V 2 bases, and 9 bases lay outside the gene matches. The CDR3 is made up of 15 amino acids. Germline CDR1 reads SGHRS; CDR2 reads YFSETQ.

The rearrangement links TRBV6-1 to TRBJ2-1; perhaps TRBD1 as D (6 bases). Trimming left V 4 bases short and J 3 bases short, with 16 bases between. The CDR3 extends over 16 amino acids. Looked up from germline, CDR1 is MNHNS and CDR2 is SASEGT. CDR3 in amino acids: CASSGSLGTYYNEQFF. In DNA form, the CDR3 reads TGTGCCAGCAGTGGATCACTCGGGACATACTACAATGAGCAGTTCTTC.

This clone was counted only a few times. The chain recombines TRBV2 with TRBJ2-7; 7 bases are shared with TRBD2. Germline trimming cut 6 bases from V and 5 bases from J; bases unmatched to any gene: 13. In germline, CDR1 is SNHLY, CDR2 FYNNEI. The CDR3 is 15 amino acids. The CDR3 loop reads CASSKGGREINEQYF. DNA for the CDR3: TGTGCCAGCAGCAAAGGAGGGCGGGAGATCAACGAGCAGTACTTC.

This clone came up a few times. The chain carries TRBV11-2 and TRBJ1-6; a possible D gene is TRBD1 (5 bases). Germline values: CDR1 SGHAT, CDR2 FQNNGV. The CDR3 runs to 13 residues. Trimming removed 5 bases at V and 8 bases at J, with 10 bases between. Here the CDR3 DNA reads TGTGCCAGCAGCCCGCTCAGGGATTCACCCCTCCACTTT. Its translation is CASSPLRDSPLHF.

The genes are TRBV4-1 and TRBJ2-7; D tentatively fits TRBD1 or TRBD2 (5 bases each). Germline V gene lookup returns CDR1 MGHRA and CDR2 YSYEKL. The ends were cut back, 2 bases at V and 1 base at J, with 21 bases in the middle. The CDR3 extends over 18 amino acids. Here the CDR3 reads CASSQWPFDGGVSYEQYF. Written as DNA, the CDR3 is TGCGCCAGCAGCCAATGGCCCTTTGATGGGGGAGTATCCTACGAGCAGTACTTC.

The chain joins TRBV7-8 to TRBJ1-2; no reliable D call. V dropped 5 bases and J dropped 0 bases, with 13 bases sitting between them. Germline CDR1 reads SGHVS; CDR2 reads FQNEAQ. This CDR3 contains 15 residues. As DNA, the CDR3 is TGTGCCAGCAGCCCCCTCATTACCCCTAACTATGGCTACACCTTC. It codes for CASSPLITPNYGYTF.

The V and J genes are TRBV19 and TRBJ1-5, with D hard to call. Trimming stripped 8 bases from V and 4 bases from J, with 12 bases between. The germline V gene encodes CDR1 LNHDA and CDR2 SQIVND (reference sequence). This CDR3 is built from 13 residues. CDR3 bases: TGTGCCAGTTCGCGGACGCTTAATCAGCCCCAGCATTTT. Translating it yields CASSRTLNQPQHF.

This clone was recorded only once. The V and J genes are TRBV7-9 and TRBJ1-1; TRBD1 might be the D (6 bases). Trimming stripped 8 bases from V and 2 bases from J, with 9 bases between. This CDR3 spans 12 amino acids. CDR1 is SEHNR and CDR2 is FQNEAQ in the germline V gene (reference sequence). The CDR3 sequence is CASRGQNTEAFF. CDR3 bases: TGTGCCAGCCGGGGGCAAAACACTGAAGCTTTCTTT.